The 2 T cell receptor beta chains given below trace back to one sample, sequenced in a study of T-cell reconstitution after alpha-beta-depleted transplantation in children. Researchers prepared the TCRbeta library using unique molecular identifiers, the study reports. From the PCR reads, TCRdb called clonotypes with MiXCR, one entry per CDR3 protein. The data contain some 250,000 distinct CDR3 sequences, 12% of them singletons. The specimen comprised PBMCs from the stem cell graft donor, sampled from the stem cell graft. The receptors shown here come from a human donor who donated a stem cell graft to a child with acute lymphoblastic leukemia.

This clonotype occurred many times. The rearrangement links TRBV20-1 to TRBJ2-3; possible D gene TRBD2, 6 bases. CDR1 DFQATT and CDR2 SNEGSKA come from the germline V gene (reference sequence). The CDR3 runs 15 residues. Trimming cost V 0 bases and J 2 bases, with 12 bases left between them. The CDR3 sequence is CSARDKSGYTDTQYF. The CDR3 nucleotides read TGCAGTGCTAGAGATAAAAGCGGGTACACAGATACGCAGTATTTT.

Only a few counts were recorded for this clonotype. The chain recombines TRBV19 with TRBJ1-1; 7 bases align to TRBD1. The trim removed 3 bases at V and 0 bases at J, leaving 4 bases unmatched. There are 15 residues in the CDR3. CDR1 is LNHDA, CDR2 SQIVND, per germline (reference sequence). The CDR3 DNA sequence: TGTGCCAGTAGTATCTACACAGGGGTGAACACTGAAGCTTTCTTT. Translation: CASSIYTGVNTEAFF.